This T cell receptor (beta chain) appears in the sequencing data of a study of Graves' ophthalmopathy and Graves' hyperthyroidism. General study results and limits: Built on 13 signatures, a model told ophthalmopathy apart from stable hyperthyroidism with about 88% sensitivity and roughly 81% specificity. Among thyroid clonotypes expanded above 0.001 frequency, most also appeared in blood.

The authors amplified TCR beta CDR3 regions from RNA transcripts. First-round RT-PCR used HTBI primers; second-round multiplex PCR followed. Via MiXCR, TCRdb re-called the multiplex PCR reads, giving one row per CDR3 protein. The data contain about 740,000 distinct CDR3 sequences, 35% to 50% of them singletons. V was trimmed by 1 base and J by 5 bases, leaving 14 bases between them. Looked up from germline, CDR1 is SEHNR and CDR2 is FQNEAQ (reference sequence). This CDR3 comprises 15 residues. Remarks on this clonotype: The antigen is unknown.

The sample was peripheral blood. This clonotype was obtained from an adult man with Graves' ophthalmopathy. This chain uses TRBV7-9 with TRBJ2-5; no clear D gene. The CDR3 reads CASSLGLVTTETQYF. As DNA, the CDR3 is TGTGCCAGCAGCTTAGGGCTAGTTACAACGGAGACCCAGTACTTC. Supplemented by reference TRBV7-9 and TRBJ2-5, the full variable domain reads DTGVSQNPRHKITKRGQNVTFRCDPISEHNRLYWYRQTLGQGPEFLTYFQNEAQLEKSRLLSDRFSAERPKGSFSTLEIQRTEQGDSAMYLCASSLGLVTTETQYFGPGTRLLVL.